The clone carrying this T cell receptor (beta chain) was seen ten or more times. Its target is not known. The data were taken from a study of T-cell reconstitution after alpha-beta-depleted transplantation in children. Unique molecular identifiers were incorporated into the prepared TCRbeta library. Each CDR3 protein gets one entry after TCRdb re-called the PCR reads with MiXCR. The sample carries some 300,000 distinct CDR3 sequences, around 7.1% recorded once. Study results and limitations: After one year, T-cell counts and TCRbeta diversity mostly came from new T cells. Day-60 TCRbeta diversity that was high in some patients was derived from surviving recipient T cells and thymic progenitors. Several hundred graft clones that had expanded were reportedly the source of alpha-beta T cells about two months after transplant.

Germline V gene sequence: CDR1 MNHEY, CDR2 SVGAGI. This CDR3 contains 14 residues. The V end lost 0 bases, the J end lost 5 bases, and 10 bases lay between the germline ends. The sequence derives from a female patient aged 2-10 years who had a stem cell transplant for Fanconi anemia, so the T cells may come from the graft donor. The input for sequencing was peripheral blood, taken 360 days after TCRalphabeta/CD19-depleted stem cell transplant. The V call is TRBV6-5, the J call TRBJ2-5; a weak D match, TRBD1 (6 bases). The CDR3 coding sequence is TGTGCCAGCAGTTACTCAACCAGGGGCGAGACCCAGTACTTC. Translated: CASSYSTRGETQYF.